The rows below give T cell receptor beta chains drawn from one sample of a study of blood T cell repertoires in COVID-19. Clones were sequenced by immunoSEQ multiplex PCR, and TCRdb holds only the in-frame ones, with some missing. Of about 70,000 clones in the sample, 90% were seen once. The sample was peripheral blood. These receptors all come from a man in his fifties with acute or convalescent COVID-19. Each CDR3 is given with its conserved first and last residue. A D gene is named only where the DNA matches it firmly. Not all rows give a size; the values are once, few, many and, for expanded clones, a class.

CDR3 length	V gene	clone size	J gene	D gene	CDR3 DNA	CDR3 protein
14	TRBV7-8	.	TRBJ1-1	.	TGTGCCAGCAGCTTTCTGTTAAAGAACACTGAAGCTTTCTTT	CASSFLLKNTEAFF
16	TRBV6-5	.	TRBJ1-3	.	TGTGCCAGCAGTTACGGCAGAGGGGGCTCTGGAAACACCATATATTTT	CASSYGRGGSGNTIYF
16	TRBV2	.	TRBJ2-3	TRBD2	TGTGCCAGCAGTTTTTTAGCGGGGGGGCCCACAGATACGCAGTATTTT	CASSFLAGGPTDTQYF
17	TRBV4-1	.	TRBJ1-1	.	TGCGCCAGCAGCCAAGCACGCCCACAGGGAGTGAGGACTGAAGCTTTCTTT	CASSQARPQGVRTEAFF
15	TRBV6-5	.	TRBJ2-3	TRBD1	TGTGCCAGCAGTTACTCGGGACAGAACACAGATACGCAGTATTTT	CASSYSGQNTDTQYF
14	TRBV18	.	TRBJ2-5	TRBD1	TGTGCCAGCTCACCGCCGACAGGGGAAGAGACCCAGTACTTC	CASSPPTGEETQYF
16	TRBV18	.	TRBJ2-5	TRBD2	TGTGCCAGCTCACCCCCCAGCGGGAGGCCGCAAGAGACCCAGTACTTC	CASSPPSGRPQETQYF
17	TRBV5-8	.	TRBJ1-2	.	TGTGCCAGCAGCTTGGCCGGGCAGGGCGACCCTAACTATGGCTACACCTTC	CASSLAGQGDPNYGYTF
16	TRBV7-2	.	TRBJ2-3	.	TGTGCCAGCAGCTTCGGGGTAATTAGGGCGACAGATACGCAGTATTTT	CASSFGVIRATDTQYF
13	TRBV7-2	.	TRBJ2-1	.	TGTGCCAGCAGGAGACCCGGGGTTGATGAGCAGTTCTTC	CASRRPGVDEQFF
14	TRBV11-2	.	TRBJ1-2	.	TGTGCCAGCAGCTTAGGCGGGCAGATGGGTCGCTACACCTTC	CASSLGGQMGRYTF
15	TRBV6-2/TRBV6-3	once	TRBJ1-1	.	TGTGCCAGCAGTTACGAGTCGGCAGGGAACACTGAAGCTTTCTTT	CASSYESAGNTEAFF
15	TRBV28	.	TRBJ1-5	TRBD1	TGTGCCAGCAGGGGACAGGGCCATAGCAATCAGCCCCAGCATTTT	CASRGQGHSNQPQHF
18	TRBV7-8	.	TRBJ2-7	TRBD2	TGTGCCAGCAGCTCACTGGGACTAGCGGGAGCCGGGCTGTGGGAGCAGTACTTC	CASSSLGLAGAGLWEQYF
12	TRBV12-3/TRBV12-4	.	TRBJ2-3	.	TGTGCCAGCACCGGGGGCACAGATACGCAGTATTTT	CASTGGTDTQYF
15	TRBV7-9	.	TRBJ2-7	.	TGTGCCAGCAGCTTAGGGGGCGGGATTCTTGGCGAGCAGTACTTC	CASSLGGGILGEQYF
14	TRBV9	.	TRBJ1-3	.	TGTGCCAGCAGCGTTGCCGCACAGGGAAACACCATATATTTT	CASSVAAQGNTIYF
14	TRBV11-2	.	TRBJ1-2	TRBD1	TGTGCCAGCGGAGGATTGACAGGGACCTATGGCTACACCTTC	CASGGLTGTYGYTF
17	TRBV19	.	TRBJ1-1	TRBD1	TGTGCCAGTCACCCCCTGCTACAGGGGGCTGGGAACACTGAAGCTTTCTTT	CASHPLLQGAGNTEAFF
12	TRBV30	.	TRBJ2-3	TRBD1	TGTGCCTGGGAAACAGGGGTTGATACGCAGTATTTT	CAWETGVDTQYF
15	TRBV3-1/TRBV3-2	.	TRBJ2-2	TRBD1	TGTGCCAGCAGCCGGGGACAGGGGGATACCGGGGAGCTGTTTTTT	CASSRGQGDTGELFF
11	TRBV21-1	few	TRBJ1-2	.	TGTGCCAGCAGACAGGGGTATGGCTACACCTTC	CASRQGYGYTF
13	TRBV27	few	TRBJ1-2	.	TGTGCCAGCAGTTCGAGAATAAGGGGAAGTTACACCTTC	CASSSRIRGSYTF
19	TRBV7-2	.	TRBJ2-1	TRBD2	TGTGCCAGCAGCTTAGCTCGGACTAGCGGGGGGGCTCACTACAATGAGCAGTTCTTC	CASSLARTSGGAHYNEQFF
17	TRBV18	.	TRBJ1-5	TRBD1	TGTGCCAGCTCGACAACTCCGGACAGGGACATCAATCAGCCCCAGCATTTT	CASSTTPDRDINQPQHF
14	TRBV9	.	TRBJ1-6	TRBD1	TGTGCCAGCAGCGTAGAGAGGACAGGGCGACCCCTCCACTTT	CASSVERTGRPLHF
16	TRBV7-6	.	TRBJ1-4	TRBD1	TGTGCCAGCAGCTTAGCGGGACAGGCTAGCTTTGAAAAACTGTTTTTT	CASSLAGQASFEKLFF
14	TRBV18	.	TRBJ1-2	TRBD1	TGTGCCAGCTCACCGGGACAGGGGATTATTGGCTACACCTTC	CASSPGQGIIGYTF
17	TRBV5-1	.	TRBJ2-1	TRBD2	TGCGCCAGCAGCTCCGGACTAGCGGGAGTTTCCTACAATGAGCAGTTCTTC	CASSSGLAGVSYNEQFF
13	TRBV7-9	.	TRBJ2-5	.	TGTGCCAGCAGCTTAGGCAGCCAAGAGACCCAGTACTTC	CASSLGSQETQYF
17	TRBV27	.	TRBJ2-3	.	TGTGCCAGCAGCCCCCCCAACTGGGTGGGAGAGCCAGATACGCAGTATTTT	CASSPPNWVGEPDTQYF
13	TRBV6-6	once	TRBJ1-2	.	TGTGCCAGCAGTTACCGACAGGCCTATGGCTACACCTTC	CASSYRQAYGYTF
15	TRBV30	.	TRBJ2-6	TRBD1	TGTGCCTGGAGTGAAACAGGGGCTGGGGCCAACGTCCTGACTTTC	CAWSETGAGANVLTF
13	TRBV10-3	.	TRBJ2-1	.	TGTGCTCGGATGGGGAGCTCCTACAATGAGCAGTTCTTC	CARMGSSYNEQFF
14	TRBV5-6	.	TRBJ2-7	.	TGTGCCAGCAGCTTCGGACAGTTCTCCTACGAGCAGTACTTC	CASSFGQFSYEQYF
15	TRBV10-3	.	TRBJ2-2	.	TGTGCCATCAGGGACACCGGGCCGAACACCGGGGAGCTGTTTTTT	CAIRDTGPNTGELFF
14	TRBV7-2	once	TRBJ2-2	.	TGTGCCAGCAGCTTAGGGAGGACGGCCGGGGAGCTGTTTTTT	CASSLGRTAGELFF
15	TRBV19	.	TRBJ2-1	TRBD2	TGTGCCAGTAGTTCATTGGGACTAGCGGGCAATGAGCAGTTCTTC	CASSSLGLAGNEQFF
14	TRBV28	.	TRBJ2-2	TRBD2	TGTGCCAGCAGTTCCGGACTAGGGCGGGGGGAGCTGTTTTTT	CASSSGLGRGELFF
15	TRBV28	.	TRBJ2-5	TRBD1	TGTGCCAGCAGTCGATGGACAGGGGGGGAAGAGACCCAGTACTTC	CASSRWTGGEETQYF
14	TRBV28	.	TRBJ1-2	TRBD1	TGTGCCAGCAGTTCTCAGGGGGAGAACTATGGCTACACCTTC	CASSSQGENYGYTF
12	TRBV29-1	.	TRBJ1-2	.	TGCAGGGGGGGGGCCTCCAGGAATGGCTACACCTTC	CRGGASRNGYTF